These T cell receptor beta chains were read from a single sample in a study of response to subunit inactivated influenza vaccine. TCRdb reprocessed the RT-PCR reads via MiXCR and lists one record per CDR3 protein. The sample carries around 520,000 distinct CDR3 sequences, about 25% recorded once. The specimen comprised CD4+ T cells sorted from PBMCs, sampled 5 to 6 days after vaccination. These receptors all come from a man between 45 and 60 years old who received an inactivated influenza vaccine. Both conserved end residues are part of each CDR3.

TRBV25-1,CASTPTPSEQYF
TRBV7-2,CASSLGGDVAYEQYF
TRBV14,CASSPTRAEQFF
TRBV12-3/TRBV12-4,CASSLGVGTSKRGEQFF
TRBV7-9,CASSLYNTQYF
TRBV6-1,CASRRRGWETQYF
TRBV5-6,CASSLVDRDNYGYTF
TRBV5-5,CASSLTGQIAAYEQYF
TRBV5-1,CASSLGERNYGYTF
TRBV12-3/TRBV12-4,CASSSFGGGQPQHF
TRBV5-1,CASSAGRDSRTDTQYF
TRBV12-3/TRBV12-4,CASSRRQGPYEQYF
TRBV5-1,CASTPAALNTEAFF
TRBV6-5,CASSYPGAWETQYF
TRBV7-2,CASSLAGTGNSPLHF
TRBV6-1,CASRGAAGMIGELFF
TRBV5-1,CASSLRAATKRSSYEQYF
TRBV20-1,CSARGQGTNYGYTF
TRBV7-9,CASSYRQEQFF
TRBV7-9,CASSLSLGAGYTDTQYF
TRBV29-1,CSVYPAKAGANTDTQYF
TRBV5-1,CASSFRDRNTGELFF
TRBV4-3,CASSQDSQGQEQFF
TRBV20-1,CSASRLAGLETQYF
TRBV12-3/TRBV12-4,CASSILQGAGNEQFF